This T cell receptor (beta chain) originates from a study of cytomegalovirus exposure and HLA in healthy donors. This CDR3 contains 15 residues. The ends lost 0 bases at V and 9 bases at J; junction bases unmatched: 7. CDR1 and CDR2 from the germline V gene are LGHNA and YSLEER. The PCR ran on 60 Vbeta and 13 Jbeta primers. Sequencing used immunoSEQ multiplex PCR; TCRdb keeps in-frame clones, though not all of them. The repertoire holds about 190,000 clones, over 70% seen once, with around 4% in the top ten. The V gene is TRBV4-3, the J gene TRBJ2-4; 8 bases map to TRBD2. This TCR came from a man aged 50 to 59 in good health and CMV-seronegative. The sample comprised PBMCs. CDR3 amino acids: CASSQDPASGPIQYF. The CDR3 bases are TGCGCCAGCAGCCAAGATCCAGCTAGCGGGCCCATTCAGTACTTC.